One and the same sample provided the 5 T cell receptor beta chains below, sequenced in a study of CD8+ T cells in alopecia areata. Extracted RNA was reverse transcribed, and the resulting cDNA served as sequencing template. The repertoire was sequenced with immunoSEQ multiplex PCR; TCRdb's copy has only in-frame clones and lacks some. The sample has 200,000 or so clones; roughly 56% are singletons. Sequenced: CD8+ T cells sorted from blood. These receptors were obtained from a human donor in good health.

The chain carries TRBV29-1 and TRBJ2-4, with D perhaps matching TRBD2 (5 bases). Per germline, CDR1 SQVTM and CDR2 ANQGSEA. Trimming took off 0 bases at V and 6 bases at J, with 9 bases between the two ends. The CDR3 runs 13 residues. The CDR3 here is CSVEDLGGNIQYF. CDR3 coding DNA: TGCAGCGTTGAAGATCTAGGAGGAAACATTCAGTACTTC.

The J gene is TRBJ1-2, the V gene TRBV23-1; D may be TRBD1 (6 bases). TRBV23-1 is classed as an ORF, of uncertain function. CDR3 size: 15 residues. Trimming removed 7 bases from V and 3 bases from J, with 18 bases in between. The CDR3 bases are TGCGCCAGCACATACAGGGCGATGGGGGACTATGGCTACACCTTC. Residues: CASTYRAMGDYGYTF.

Only a few counts were recorded for this clone. The chain links TRBV7-3 to TRBJ2-7, with D maybe TRBD2 (5 bases). Per the germline V gene, CDR1 is SGHTA and CDR2 is FQGTGA. V was trimmed by 4 bases and J by 5 bases, leaving 15 bases between them. The CDR3 consists of 14 residues. The CDR3 sequence: CASSSTGFDNEQYF. For the CDR3, the DNA is TGTGCCAGCAGCTCTACGGGGTTTGACAACGAGCAGTACTTC.

The V call is TRBV27, the J call TRBJ1-5; D gene ambiguous. The CDR3 covers 13 residues. Germline V gene sequence: CDR1 MNHEY, CDR2 SMNVEV (reference sequence). Deletions cut 3 bases from V and 7 bases from J, with 10 bases between. CDR3 nucleotide sequence: TGTGCCAGCAGTTTCGGCATGGCCCAGCCCCAGCATTTT. It yields the protein CASSFGMAQPQHF.

V gene TRBV13 combines with J gene TRBJ2-1; 7 bases agree with TRBD2. Trimming cost V 5 bases and J 8 bases; bases outside gene matches: 12. There are 15 residues in the CDR3. Germline V gene sequence: CDR1 PRHDT, CDR2 FYEKMQ (reference sequence). The DNA of the CDR3 is TGTGCCAGCAGCCCCAGGACTAGTGAGTCACATGAGCAGTTCTTC. It translates to CASSPRTSESHEQFF.